In its sample, the clone carrying this T cell receptor beta chain was seen a few times. The antigen remains unidentified. This sample is part of a study of CD8 T cells in ankylosing spondylitis. General study results and limits: There was a TCR beta motif, made of several highly homologous variants, that appeared characteristic of ankylosing spondylitis blood. Reports say disease-linked clones showed up significantly more in matched ankylosing spondylitis synovial fluid.

Each TCR beta library was made by quantitative 5'-RACE that incorporated molecular barcodes. TCRdb redid the calling of the 5' RACE reads with MiXCR, one entry per CDR3 protein. This sample has roughly 670,000 distinct CDR3 sequences, with over 15% found just once. CDR1 and CDR2 (germline): SGHVS, FQNEAQ. Deletions cut 3 bases from V and 1 base from J, with 9 bases between. The length of the CDR3 is 14 residues. The specimen sequenced was blood, either unsorted or a sorted T cell fraction (not recorded which). The clonotype was recovered from a male donor with ankylosing spondylitis. The chain combines TRBV7-8 with TRBJ1-1, with no clear D. The CDR3 DNA reads TGTGCCAGCAGCTTCCTGCCTCAGAACACTGAAGCTTTCTTT. Its protein is CASSFLPQNTEAFF. Together with reference TRBV7-8 and TRBJ1-1, the CDR3 gives the full variable domain: GAGVSQSPRYKVAKRGQDVALRCDPISGHVSLFWYQQALGQGPEFLTYFQNEAQLDKSGLPSDRFFAERPEGSVSTLKIQRTQQEDSAVYLCASSFLPQNTEAFFGQGTRLTVV.